This TCR beta chain stems from a study of blood T cell repertoires in COVID-19 (dated by TCRdb to about 2020). Background for the entire study: Samples covering the acute and convalescent phases of COVID-19 were provided by collaborators in the United States, Italy and Spain. The prospective study material was composed of cDNA or gDNA derived from T cells, B-cell-depleted T cells, or PBMCs. The dataset comprised deeply sampled blood TCRbeta repertoires from subjects exposed to, actively infected with, or recovered from COVID-19. The repertoires were made available in a free public database intended to serve as a resource for research on the immune response to SARS-CoV-2. Samples came from the ongoing ImmuneRACE study (first 160 participants) plus 1,254 subjects from 6 global collaborators. A de-identified subject ID, COVID-19 status, age in years and sex were almost always included in the sample metadata. Where HLA class I and class II types were available, the types were taken from metadata supplied by the sample provider, not from assay-based typing.

This clone was seen once. No antigen is known for it. Base qualities are not at hand, and no much larger clone is one base apart. TCRbeta CDR3 regions were amplified from genomic DNA by means of the immunoSEQ Assay, a bias-controlled multiplex PCR. The paper's data handling went like this. Within the assay, amplification of reference gene primers was used to estimate how many nucleated cells each sample contained. Sequence reads were collapsed and filtered to measure the absolute abundance of every unique TCRbeta CDR3 rearrangement. For each sample, productive Simpson clonality was calculated as the square root of Simpson's diversity index over productive rearrangements. Sourced from immuneACCESS, this table was stored by TCRdb with only in-frame sequences that have V and J called. A share of the clones is absent; for the studies checked, an unresolved V gene accounts for under half, and the remainder has no known explanation. The DNA was the basis for D and trimming; V, J and clone size are from that table. Present in this sample are 300,000 to 350,000 clones, 90% of which were seen just once. Clones ranked in the top ten supply roughly 4.3% of the sample.

Summary of the overall study and its limitations: The amount of clinical and demographic metadata varied by source and participant and was provided uncurated.

Participants in the prospective study were aged about 18 to 95 years, lived in 20 to 25 United States geographic areas, and enrolled through a virtual design. In the prospective study, cohorts were assigned on the basis of participant-reported clinical history obtained from a screening survey and a study questionnaire. In the prospective study, whole blood, serum and a nasopharyngeal or oropharyngeal swab were collected from each participant by mobile phlebotomists. Over an approximately two-month period, participants in the prospective study had the option of providing additional blood draws and questionnaires. Before DNA extraction, prospective study blood samples were shipped either frozen or at room temperature. V ends up 6 bases short and J 6 bases short, with an unmatched junction base count of 3. From the germline V gene, CDR1 is ENHRY and CDR2 is SYGVKD. The CDR3 goes from the cysteine to the phenylalanine over 13 residues. Just CDR3 DNA is preserved here, 39 bases in frame from base 1.

Sequencing was done on a sample of PBMCs or T cells enriched from blood (not recorded which). The chain is made from TRBV10-3 and TRBJ1-5; TRBD1 agrees with 9 junctional bases. This clonotype was sampled from a young woman with acute COVID-19. The DNA sequence is TGTGCCATCAGACAGGGGGCGGGTCAGCCCCAGCATTTT. The resulting protein is CAIRQGAGQPQHF.